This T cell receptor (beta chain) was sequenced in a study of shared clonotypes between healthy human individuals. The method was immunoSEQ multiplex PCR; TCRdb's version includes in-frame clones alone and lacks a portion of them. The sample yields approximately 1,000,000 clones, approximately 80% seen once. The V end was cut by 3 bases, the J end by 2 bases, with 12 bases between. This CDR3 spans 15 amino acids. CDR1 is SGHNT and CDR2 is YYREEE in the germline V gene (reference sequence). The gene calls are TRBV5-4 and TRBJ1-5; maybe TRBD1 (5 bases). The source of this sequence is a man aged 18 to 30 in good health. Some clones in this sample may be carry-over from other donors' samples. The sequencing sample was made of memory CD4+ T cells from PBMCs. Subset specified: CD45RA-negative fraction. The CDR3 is CASSSRENGNQPQHF. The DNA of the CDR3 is TGTGCCAGCAGCTCCAGGGAGAACGGCAATCAGCCCCAGCATTTT.